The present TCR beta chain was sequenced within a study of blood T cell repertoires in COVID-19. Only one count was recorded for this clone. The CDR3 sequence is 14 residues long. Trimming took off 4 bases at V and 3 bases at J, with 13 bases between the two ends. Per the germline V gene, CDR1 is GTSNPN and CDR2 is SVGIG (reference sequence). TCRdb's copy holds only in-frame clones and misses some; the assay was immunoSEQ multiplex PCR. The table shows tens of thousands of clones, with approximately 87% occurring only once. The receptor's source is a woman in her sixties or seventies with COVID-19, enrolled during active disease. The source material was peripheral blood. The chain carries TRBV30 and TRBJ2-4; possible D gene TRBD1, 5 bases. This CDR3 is CAWTLGVDKNIQYF. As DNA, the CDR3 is TGTGCCTGGACTTTAGGGGTGGACAAAAACATTCAGTACTTC. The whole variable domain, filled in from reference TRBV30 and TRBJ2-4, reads SQTIHQWPATLVQPVGSPLSLECTVEGTSNPNLYWYRQAAGRGLQLLFYSVGIGQISSEVPQNLSASRPQDRQFILSSKKLLLSDSGFYLCAWTLGVDKNIQYFGAGTRLSVL.